The clone carrying this T cell receptor (beta chain) occurred many times. Its target is not known. Germline V gene sequence: CDR1 DFQATT, CDR2 SNEGSKA (reference sequence). This CDR3 contains 15 residues. V shed 6 bases and J shed 0 bases, with 15 bases lying between them. The data originate from a study of T cell repertoires in cytomegalovirus infection. Notes on the study in general: Across the ex vivo response, the dominant clonotypes were HLA-C-restricted CMV-specific TCR beta clonotypes.

MiXCR was run by TCRdb on the reads, yielding one entry per CDR3 protein. The sample contains about 180,000 distinct CDR3 sequences, approximately 15% of which appear only once. The sequence derives from a human donor in good health (CMV status not recorded). Some clones in this sample may be carry-over from other donors' samples. The sample taken for sequencing was PBMCs. The genes are TRBV20-1 and TRBJ2-1, with a tentative D call TRBD2 (5 bases). The CDR3 DNA sequence: TGCAGTGCCCGGACTGGCAAGAGCTCCTACAATGAGCAGTTCTTC. Translation: CSARTGKSSYNEQFF.